These 26 T cell receptor beta chains were sequenced from one sample in a study of neurological immune-mediated disorders. MiXCR, applied by TCRdb to the 5' RACE reads, yields one record per CDR3 protein. Counted here are approximately 38,000 distinct CDR3 sequences, just under 7.5% occurring once; the ten biggest clones make up roughly 6%. Sequences were obtained from CD4+ T cells from blood. The receptors derive from a man aged 50 to 60 in good health.

This clonotype has at least ten counts. The chain has TRBV20-1 and TRBJ1-6, with unresolved D. CDR1 and CDR2 (germline): DFQATT, SNEGSKA (reference sequence). The V gene lost 3 bases and the J gene lost 9 bases, with 15 bases spanning the gap. This CDR3 spans 14 amino acids. The CDR3 DNA sequence: TGCAGTGCTAGTGGTAGCCAGATTATTTCACCCCTCCACTTT. Protein: CSASGSQIISPLHF.

Many counts were recorded for this clonotype. The chain joins TRBV5-1 to TRBJ2-1, with 10 bases fitting TRBD2. The CDR3 has 16 residues. Trimming cost V 4 bases and J 9 bases; bases outside gene matches: 13. The germline CDR1 and CDR2 sequences are SGHRS and YFSETQ. In DNA form, the CDR3 reads TGCGCCAGCAGCACAACCGGGACTAGCGTTAGTAGTGAGCAGTTCTTC. This translates into CASSTTGTSVSSEQFF.

The chain uses TRBV7-8 and TRBJ2-1, with 7 nucleotides matching TRBD2. This CDR3 has 14 residues. V dropped 5 bases and J dropped 7; count of bases not matched to a gene: 8. Germline lookup yields CDR1 SGHVS and CDR2 FQNEAQ. CDR3: CASSPGRGGNEQFF. DNA for the CDR3: TGTGCCAGCAGCCCGGGTAGGGGAGGGAATGAGCAGTTCTTC.

At least ten counts were recorded for this clonotype. The chain couples TRBV4-2 to TRBJ1-4; D call uncertain. CDR1 is LGHNA, CDR2 YNFKEQ, per germline. V dropped 4 bases and J dropped 8 bases, with 14 bases sitting between them. CDR3 length: 14 amino acids. Written as DNA, the CDR3 is TGTGCCAGCAGCCCCCGGGCCGAGGAGGAAAAACTGTTTTTT. Translation: CASSPRAEEEKLFF.

This clonotype turned up a few times. The genes are TRBV20-1 and TRBJ2-3, with D tentatively TRBD2 (6 bases). The CDR3 totals 13 residues. Between the trimmed V and J ends, which lost 0 bases and 4 bases, there was a span of 8 bases. Germline V gene sequence: CDR1 DFQATT, CDR2 SNEGSKA (reference sequence). The CDR3 nucleotides are TGCAGTGCTAGAGATACTAGCCCAGATACGCAGTATTTT. Translated: CSARDTSPDTQYF.

In this sample, this clonotype turned up many times. The rearrangement uses TRBV5-1 and TRBJ1-1; D not resolved. The CDR3 has 14 residues. V was cut by 0 bases and J by 5 bases, with 11 bases left in between. The germline V gene encodes CDR1 SGHRS and CDR2 YFSETQ. The CDR3 nucleotides read TGCGCCAGCAGCTTGGAGTCTCGAAGGACTGAAGCTTTCTTT. Residues: CASSLESRRTEAFF.

This clonotype appeared many times. This rearrangement joins TRBV20-1 to TRBJ2-2, with 7 bases identical to TRBD2. The V gene end was trimmed by 1 base and the J gene end by 3 bases; junction bases not matched to a gene: 5. Germline assignment: CDR1 DFQATT and CDR2 SNEGSKA (reference sequence). The CDR3 spans 15 residues. The CDR3 is CSARVAGVDTGELFF. For the CDR3, the DNA is TGCAGTGCTAGAGTGGCGGGAGTCGACACCGGGGAGCTGTTTTTT.

This clonotype came up many times. The rearrangement joins TRBV7-9 to TRBJ2-3, with 8 bases that match TRBD1. The CDR3 is 16 residues long. CDR1 is SEHNR, CDR2 FQNEAQ, per germline (reference sequence). V was clipped by 5 bases and J by 5 bases; unmatched bases: 12. The CDR3 here is CASSPTRQGAIDTQYF. The DNA for the CDR3 is TGTGCCAGCAGCCCGACGCGCCAGGGGGCAATAGATACGCAGTATTTT.

The table lists this clonotype with many counts. The chain is built from TRBV28 and TRBJ1-1; D gene unclear. Between the trimmed V and J ends, which lost 6 bases and 8 bases, there was a span of 13 bases. Germline V gives CDR1 MDHEN, CDR2 SYDVKM. CDR3 length: 12 amino acids. CDR3 amino acids: CASRLGSLEAFF. CDR3 coding DNA: TGTGCCAGCAGATTAGGGAGCCTGGAAGCTTTCTTT.

In its sample, this clonotype was seen many times. The rearrangement links TRBV7-9 to TRBJ2-2; TRBD2 matches at 7 bases. There are 15 residues in the CDR3. Trimming removed 4 bases from V and 8 bases from J; junction bases left unmatched: 10. From germline, CDR1 is SEHNR and CDR2 FQNEAQ (reference sequence). The chain's CDR3 is CASSSSRLAAGELFF. The CDR3 DNA reads as TGTGCCAGCAGCTCTAGCAGGCTAGCGGCGGGGGAGCTGTTTTTT.

In this sample, this clonotype turned up many times. The V and J genes are TRBV7-2 and TRBJ1-4, with 9 bases aligning to TRBD1. The CDR3 contains 19 residues. Germline CDR1 reads SGHTA; CDR2 reads FQGNSA. V trimming: 3 bases; J trimming: 8 bases; junction bases outside the gene matches: 19. In DNA form, the CDR3 reads TGTGCCAGCAGCTTGGTCCCCGGGACAGGGTACGGCTACGTAGAAAAACTGTTTTTT. Translation gives CASSLVPGTGYGYVEKLFF.

This clonotype was picked up many times. The chain carries TRBV5-1 and TRBJ2-7; tentatively, D is TRBD1 or TRBD2 (5 bases each). Germline V lookup: CDR1 SGHRS, CDR2 YFSETQ. CDR3 length: 15 amino acids. V was cut by 3 bases and J by 2 bases, with 15 bases left in between. The CDR3 DNA reads TGCGCCAGCAGCTCCCCCGGGACGGCCGCCTACGAGCAGTACTTC. Translation gives CASSSPGTAAYEQYF.

The chain couples TRBV19 to TRBJ2-1; D is undetermined. This CDR3 is 15 amino acids long. Deletions cut 3 bases from V and 0 bases from J, with 9 bases between. Germline V gene lookup returns CDR1 LNHDA and CDR2 SQIVND (reference sequence). The CDR3 DNA reads as TGTGCCAGTAGTATGTGGGGAAGCTCCTACAATGAGCAGTTCTTC. This encodes CASSMWGSSYNEQFF.

This clonotype was counted many times. In DNA form, the CDR3 reads TGTGCCAGCAGCGGATCGGGGGCGGGCAATGAGCAGTTCTTC. This translates into CASSGSGAGNEQFF. The V gene is TRBV5-6, the J gene TRBJ2-1, with D perhaps matching TRBD1 or TRBD2 (6 bases each). V gave up 4 bases and J gave up 6 bases, with 14 bases separating them. The CDR3 contains 14 residues. Germline-derived CDR1 and CDR2 are SGHDT and YYEEEE.

This clonotype has ten or more counts. The rearrangement links TRBV12-3 or TRBV12-4 to TRBJ2-5; no firm D call. Between the trimmed V and J ends, which lost 0 bases and 5 bases, there was a span of 22 bases. The CDR3 contains 18 residues. The CDR3 here is CASSLAPWPPLPWETQYF. The DNA of the CDR3 is TGTGCCAGCAGTTTAGCGCCGTGGCCGCCACTACCCTGGGAGACCCAGTACTTC.

There are many counts of this clonotype. V is TRBV5-1 and J is TRBJ2-3; tentatively, D is TRBD2 (6 bases). Between the trimmed V and J ends, which lost 5 bases and 0 bases, there was a span of 25 bases. The CDR3 covers 19 residues. CDR1 is SGHRS and CDR2 is YFSETQ in the germline V gene. CDR3 region: CASSSAGILGITSTDTQYF. The CDR3 DNA sequence: TGCGCCAGCAGTTCCGCGGGGATTTTGGGCATCACTAGCACAGATACGCAGTATTTT.

This clonotype has ten or more counts. The J gene is TRBJ2-4, the V gene TRBV4-2; the D gene could be TRBD1 or TRBD2 (5 bases each). This CDR3 is built from 20 residues. Germline V lookup: CDR1 LGHNA, CDR2 YNFKEQ. Trimming took off 0 bases at V and 0 bases at J, with 21 bases between the two ends. CDR3 region: CASSQDRGAGSTLAKNIQYF. The CDR3 DNA reads as TGTGCCAGCAGCCAAGATCGAGGGGCAGGGTCGACTCTAGCCAAAAACATTCAGTACTTC.

This clonotype was detected ten times or more. The chain couples TRBV7-2 to TRBJ2-1; 13 nucleotides line up with TRBD2. Germline CDR1 reads SGHTA; CDR2 reads FQGNSA. V trimming: 5 bases; J trimming: 4 bases; junction bases outside the gene matches: 2. The length of the CDR3 is 15 residues. DNA of the CDR3: TGTGCCAGCAGCGCGGGACTAGCGGGGTACAATGAGCAGTTCTTC. It is translated as CASSAGLAGYNEQFF. Supplemented by reference TRBV7-2 and TRBJ2-1, the full variable domain reads GAGVSQSPSNKVTEKGKDVELRCDPISGHTALYWYRQSLGQGLEFLIYFQGNSAPDKSGLPSDRFSAERTGGSVSTLTIQRTQQEDSAVYLCASSAGLAGYNEQFFGPGTRLTVL.

There are many counts of this clonotype. This rearrangement joins TRBV20-1 to TRBJ2-1; 8 bases map to TRBD2. After removal of 0 bases from V and 1 base from J, the junction contained 8 bases not matched to a gene. Germline V CDR1 and CDR2: DFQATT, SNEGSKA (reference sequence). This CDR3 region has 17 residues. In DNA, the CDR3 is TGCAGTGCTAGAGAACGGATTAGCGGGAATTCCTACAATGAGCAGTTCTTC. It encodes CSARERISGNSYNEQFF.

In this sample, this clonotype turned up many times. DNA of the CDR3: TGTGCCAGCAGTACGTGGGGTAGGGGAGGTAGGAGCAATCAGCCCCAGCATTTT. The encoded protein is CASSTWGRGGRSNQPQHF. V usage is TRBV28 and J usage is TRBJ1-5; tentative D call: TRBD1 (5 bases). The CDR3 loop spans 18 amino acids. Deletions cut 5 bases from V and 1 base from J, with 21 bases between. Germline lookup yields CDR1 MDHEN and CDR2 SYDVKM.

The genes are TRBV7-2 and TRBJ2-1; D is perhaps TRBD1 (5 bases). V lost 7 bases to trimming and J lost 4 bases, with 17 bases between them. Germline CDR1 reads SGHTA; CDR2 reads FQGNSA. This CDR3 is built from 15 residues. In nucleotides, the CDR3 is TGTGCCAGCATCCAAACGCGGCAGGGTTACAATGAGCAGTTCTTC. Amino acids: CASIQTRQGYNEQFF.

This clonotype was found many times. In DNA, the CDR3 is TGCAGTGCGCCATTAGCGGGAGCTTACAATGAGCAGTTCTTC. The encoded protein is CSAPLAGAYNEQFF. The rearrangement uses TRBV20-1 and TRBJ2-1, with 9 bases fitting TRBD2. The ends lost 6 bases at V and 4 bases at J; junction bases unmatched: 7. The CDR3 runs 14 residues. Germline assignment: CDR1 DFQATT and CDR2 SNEGSKA (reference sequence).

This clonotype came up many times. The chain combines TRBV7-9 with TRBJ2-7; maybe TRBD1 (7 bases). Deletions cut 7 bases from V and 2 bases from J, with 18 bases between. The CDR3 length is 15 residues. Germline V gives CDR1 SEHNR, CDR2 FQNEAQ (reference sequence). The CDR3 DNA reads as TGTGCCAGCACCAGGGGGGCTAGTGGTGCCTACGAGCAGTACTTC. Its protein product is CASTRGASGAYEQYF.

This clonotype came up many times. CDR3 bases: TGTGCCAGCACCAGAGCGGGAGGCCAGAACAATGAGCAGTTCTTC. Translation: CASTRAGGQNNEQFF. The rearrangement links TRBV6-5 to TRBJ2-1; 9 nucleotides match TRBD2. The CDR3 runs 15 residues. Germline V gene data show CDR1 as MNHEY and CDR2 as SVGAGI. V shed 7 bases and J 5 bases; nucleotides not matched to a gene: 9.

This clonotype appeared many times. This chain joins TRBV7-2 and TRBJ1-2; possibly TRBD1 for D (5 bases). The V end was cut by 3 bases, the J end by 7 bases, with 18 bases between. The CDR3 spans 15 residues. The germline V gene has CDR1 SGHTA and CDR2 FQGNSA. The CDR3, as DNA: TGTGCCAGCAGCTTTGGGTCCGGGGACGCAAGTGGCTACACCTTC. It codes for CASSFGSGDASGYTF.

This clonotype has at least ten counts. The chain is built from TRBV5-6 and TRBJ2-3; D is unresolved. The germline gives CDR1 SGHDT, CDR2 YYEEEE. V was cut by 0 bases and J by 2 bases, with 7 bases left in between. This CDR3 is 14 amino acids long. The chain's CDR3 is CASSLGGHTDTQYF. The CDR3 DNA is TGTGCCAGCAGCTTGGGCGGCCACACAGATACGCAGTATTTT.